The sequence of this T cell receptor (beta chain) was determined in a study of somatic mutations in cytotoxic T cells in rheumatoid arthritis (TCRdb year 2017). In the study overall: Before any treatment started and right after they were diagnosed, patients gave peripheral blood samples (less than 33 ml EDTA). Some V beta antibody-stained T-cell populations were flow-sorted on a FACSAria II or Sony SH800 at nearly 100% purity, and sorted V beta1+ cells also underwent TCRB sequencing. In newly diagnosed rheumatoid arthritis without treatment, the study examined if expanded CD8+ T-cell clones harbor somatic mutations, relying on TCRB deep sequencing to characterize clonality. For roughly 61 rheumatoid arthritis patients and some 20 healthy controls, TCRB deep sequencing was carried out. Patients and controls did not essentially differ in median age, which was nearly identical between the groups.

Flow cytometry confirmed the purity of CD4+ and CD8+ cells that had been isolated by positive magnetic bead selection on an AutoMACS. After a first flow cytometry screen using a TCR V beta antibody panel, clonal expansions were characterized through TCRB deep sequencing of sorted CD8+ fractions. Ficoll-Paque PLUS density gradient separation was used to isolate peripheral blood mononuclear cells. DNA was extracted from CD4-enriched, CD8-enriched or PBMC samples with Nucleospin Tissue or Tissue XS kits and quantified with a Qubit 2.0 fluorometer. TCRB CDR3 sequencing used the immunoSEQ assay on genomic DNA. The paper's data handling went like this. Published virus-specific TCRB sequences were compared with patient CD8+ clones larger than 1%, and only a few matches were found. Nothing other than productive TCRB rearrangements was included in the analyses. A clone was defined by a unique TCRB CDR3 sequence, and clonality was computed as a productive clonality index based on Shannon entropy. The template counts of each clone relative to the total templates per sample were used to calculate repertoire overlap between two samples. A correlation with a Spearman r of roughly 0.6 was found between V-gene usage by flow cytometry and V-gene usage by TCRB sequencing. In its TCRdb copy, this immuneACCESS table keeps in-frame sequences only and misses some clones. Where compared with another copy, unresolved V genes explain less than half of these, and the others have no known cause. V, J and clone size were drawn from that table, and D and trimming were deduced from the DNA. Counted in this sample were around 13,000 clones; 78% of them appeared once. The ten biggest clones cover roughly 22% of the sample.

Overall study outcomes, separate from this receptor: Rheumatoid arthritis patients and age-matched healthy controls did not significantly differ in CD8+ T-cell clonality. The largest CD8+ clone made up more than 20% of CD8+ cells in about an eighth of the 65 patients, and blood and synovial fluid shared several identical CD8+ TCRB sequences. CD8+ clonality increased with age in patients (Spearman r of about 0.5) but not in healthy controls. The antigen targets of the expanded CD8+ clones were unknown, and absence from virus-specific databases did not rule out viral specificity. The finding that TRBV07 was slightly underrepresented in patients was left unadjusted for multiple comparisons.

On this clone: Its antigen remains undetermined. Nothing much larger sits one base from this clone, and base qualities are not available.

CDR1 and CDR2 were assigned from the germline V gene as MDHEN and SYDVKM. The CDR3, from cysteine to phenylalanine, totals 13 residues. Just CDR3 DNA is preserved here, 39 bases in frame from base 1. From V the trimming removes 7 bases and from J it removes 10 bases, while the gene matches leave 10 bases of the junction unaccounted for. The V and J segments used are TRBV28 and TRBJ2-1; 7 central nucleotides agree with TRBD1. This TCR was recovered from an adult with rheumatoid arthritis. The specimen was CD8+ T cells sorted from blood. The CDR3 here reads CASTRTGPREQFF. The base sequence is TGTGCCAGCACAAGGACAGGCCCCCGCGAGCAGTTCTTC.